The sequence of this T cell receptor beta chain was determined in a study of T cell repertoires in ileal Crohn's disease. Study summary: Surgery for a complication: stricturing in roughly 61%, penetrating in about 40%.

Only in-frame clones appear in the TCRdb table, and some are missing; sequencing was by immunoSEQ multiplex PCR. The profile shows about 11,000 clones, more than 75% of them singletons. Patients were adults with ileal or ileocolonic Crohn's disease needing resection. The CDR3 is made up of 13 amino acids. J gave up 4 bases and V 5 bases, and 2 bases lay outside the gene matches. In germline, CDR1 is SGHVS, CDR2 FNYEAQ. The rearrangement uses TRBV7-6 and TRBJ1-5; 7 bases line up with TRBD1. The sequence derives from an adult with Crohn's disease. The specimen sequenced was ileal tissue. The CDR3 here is CASSGQENQPQHF. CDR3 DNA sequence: TGTGCCAGCAGCGGACAGGAGAATCAGCCCCAGCATTTT.